The subject of this entry is one TCR beta chain. The data were taken from a study of blood T cell repertoires in COVID-19. Study at large: Italy, Spain and the United States were the sources of the convalescent and acute COVID-19 samples. T cells, B-cell-depleted T cells, or PBMCs provided the cDNA or gDNA that served as material.

In the original analysis: Reference gene primer amplification gave nucleated cell count estimates. Here immunoSEQ multiplex PCR was the method, and the copy in TCRdb shows in-frame clones only, minus some. The V and J calls and clone size were taken over from that table, and D and trimming were inferred from the DNA. The repertoire includes some 60,000 clones, 65% to 85% of them detected once, and roughly 9.3% sits in the top ten. Trimming removed 3 bases at V and 6 bases at J, with 14 bases between. Germline CDR1 and CDR2: WSHSY and SAAADI. CDR3 size: 15 residues. The rearrangement links TRBV10-2 to TRBJ2-2, with a tentative D call TRBD1 (5 bases). The sequence derives from a man older than 75 with COVID-19, enrolled during active disease. The sample was peripheral blood. DNA for the CDR3: TGCGCCAGCAGTGAAGGGGTCTTCCAGGCCGGGGAGCTGTTTTTT. Translation gives CASSEGVFQAGELFF.